The clone carrying this T cell receptor (beta chain) has a handful of counts. Its cognate antigen is unknown. The sample belongs to a study of shared clonotypes between healthy human individuals. Whole-study context: The plates for each donor numbered three CD4 naive, three CD4 memory, two CD8 naive and one CD8 memory.

V lost 4 bases to trimming and J lost 7 bases, with 10 bases between them. Germline CDR1 and CDR2: SSHAT and FNYEAQ (reference sequence). The CDR3 length is 13 residues. Findings and caveats of the study: Sharing across several donors was seen in 5% to 5.5% of naive CD4 clonotypes.

The assay ran at deep level. Only in-frame clones appear in the TCRdb table, and some are missing; sequencing was by immunoSEQ multiplex PCR. This sample has more than 400,000 clones, with almost 97% found just once. The sample consisted of naive CD4+ T cells sorted from blood. As for subset: CD45RA+ positively selected. V is TRBV7-7 and J is TRBJ1-4; tentative D call: TRBD1 (5 bases). The receptor comes from a woman aged 30 to 39 in good health. CDR3 in amino acids: CASSSFGGEKLFF. The CDR3 nucleotides read TGTGCCAGCAGCTCCTTTGGGGGTGAAAAACTGTTTTTT.